The 25 T cell receptor beta chains presented below share a single source sample, sequenced in a study of graft-versus-host responses after intestinal transplantation. Their antigens remain unidentified. The repertoire was sequenced with immunoSEQ multiplex PCR; TCRdb's copy has only in-frame clones and lacks some. The sample lists 100,000 to 120,000 clones, around 95% occurring once. The source was unstimulated CD8+ T cells sorted from spleen or lymph node cells, collected before intestinal transplant. The receptors were gathered from a human donor who received an intestinal transplant.

The chain employs TRBV4-1 and TRBJ2-7; 11 bases agree with TRBD2. Trimming cost V 1 base and J 4 bases; bases outside gene matches: 3. This CDR3 is 15 amino acids long. CDR1 MGHRA and CDR2 YSYEKL come from the germline V gene. The CDR3 reads CASSQGLAGGYEQYF. CDR3 DNA: TGCGCCAGCAGCCAAGGGCTAGCGGGAGGTTACGAGCAGTACTTC.

The rearrangement joins TRBV30 to TRBJ2-3; D gene uncertain. The V end was cut by 7 bases, the J end by 2 bases, with 4 bases between. The CDR3 loop spans 10 amino acids. Germline loops: CDR1 GTSNPN, CDR2 SVGIG (reference sequence). Written as DNA, the CDR3 is TGTGCCTCGAACACAGATACGCAGTATTTT. This sequence encodes CASNTDTQYF.

This CDR3 reads CASSSMNTEAFF. The CDR3, as DNA: TGTGCCAGCAGCTCGATGAACACTGAAGCTTTCTTT. This rearrangement joins TRBV7-2 to TRBJ1-1; D is undetermined. Germline assignment: CDR1 SGHTA and CDR2 FQGNSA. The ends were cut back, 4 bases at V and 0 bases at J, with 3 bases in the middle. CDR3 length: 12 amino acids.

The V gene is TRBV5-6, the J gene TRBJ1-1; weak D call: TRBD1 (6 bases). The CDR3 consists of 13 residues. Trimming stripped 4 bases from V and 9 bases from J, with 16 bases between. Germline lookup yields CDR1 SGHDT and CDR2 YYEEEE. The CDR3 sequence: CASSPIGTPQAFF. CDR3 bases: TGTGCCAGCAGCCCAATTGGGACACCACAAGCTTTCTTT.

This clone was detected once. The gene calls are TRBV6-5 and TRBJ1-2; TRBD1 aligns across 8 bases. Trimming at V came to 5 bases and at J to 8 bases, leaving 7 bases not matched to a gene. Germline assignment: CDR1 MNHEY and CDR2 SVGAGI. The CDR3 is made up of 13 amino acids. The CDR3 nucleotides read TGTGCCAGCAGTACGGGACAGGATGACGGCTACACCTTC. Amino acids: CASSTGQDDGYTF.

As for this clone: This sample includes further DNA sequences coding for the same CDR3. The chain recombines TRBV11-2 with TRBJ1-5; D unclear. The CDR3 loop spans 13 amino acids. V lost 1 base, J lost 1 base, and 2 bases lay in between. Germline loops: CDR1 SGHAT, CDR2 FQNNGV. CDR3 loop: CASSLGSNQPQHF. CDR3 DNA sequence: TGTGCCAGCAGCTTAGGGAGCAATCAGCCCCAGCATTTT. The full variable domain, rest sourced from reference TRBV11-2 and TRBJ1-5, is EAGVAQSPRYKIIEKRQSVAFWCNPISGHATLYWYQQILGQGPKLLIQFQNNGVVDDSQLPKDRFSAERLKGVDSTLKIQPAKLEDSAVYLCASSLGSNQPQHFGDGTRLSIL.

The chain links TRBV7-6 to TRBJ1-2, with 10 bases that match TRBD1. V was pared by 5 bases and J by 7 bases, with 7 bases of the junction left unmatched. The CDR3 runs 14 residues. CDR1 and CDR2 from the germline V gene are SGHVS and FNYEAQ. DNA of the CDR3: TGTGCCAGCAGCCTAGACAGGGGGCTCGGTGGCTACACCTTC. It yields the protein CASSLDRGLGGYTF.

The gene calls are TRBV15 and TRBJ1-2; D gene ambiguous. The CDR3 spans 15 residues. Trimming pared 5 bases from V and 4 bases from J, leaving 17 bases between. CDR1 and CDR2 from the germline V gene are LNHNV and YYDKDF (reference sequence). CDR3 amino acids: CATSVGGRVSYGYTF. The CDR3 DNA reads TGTGCCACCAGCGTTGGAGGGAGGGTGAGCTATGGCTACACCTTC.

This sequence joins TRBV4-1 and TRBJ2-7; TRBD2 matches at 10 bases. Trimming took 4 bases from V and 3 from J; bases not matched to a gene: 6. Germline lookup yields CDR1 MGHRA and CDR2 YSYEKL. The CDR3 contains 15 residues. This chain's CDR3 is CASSLGASGGYEQYF. In DNA, the CDR3 is TGCGCCAGCAGCCTAGGAGCTAGCGGGGGCTACGAGCAGTACTTC.

This chain links TRBV6-4 with TRBJ2-1; D is unresolved. This CDR3 has 14 amino acids. From germline, CDR1 is MRHNA and CDR2 SNTAGT. V was trimmed by 3 bases and J by 7 bases, leaving 13 bases between them. CDR3 nucleotides: TGTGCCAGCAGTGAGGCCGAGCTGGGAAATGAGCAGTTCTTC. This codes for CASSEAELGNEQFF.

V usage is TRBV7-9 and J usage is TRBJ2-7; the D gene is possibly TRBD1 (5 bases). Germline values: CDR1 SEHNR, CDR2 FQNEAQ (reference sequence). The V end was cut by 2 bases, the J end by 9 bases, with 26 bases between. The CDR3 extends over 17 amino acids. The CDR3 region is CASSLSHNRYDASVQYF. In DNA form, the CDR3 reads TGTGCCAGCAGCTTATCCCACAACAGGTACGATGCGTCAGTGCAGTACTTC.

On this clone: Other DNA variants within this sample encode the same CDR3. The J gene is TRBJ2-7, the V gene TRBV30, with D maybe TRBD2 (5 bases). V was pared by 2 bases and J by 4 bases, with 6 bases between. The CDR3 is made up of 11 amino acids. CDR1 and CDR2 from the germline V gene are GTSNPN and SVGIG (reference sequence). CDR3 region: CAWSPGYEQYF. The CDR3 DNA sequence: TGTGCCTGGAGTCCGGGGTACGAGCAGTACTTC.

As for this clone: The sample holds other DNA sequences that translate to the same CDR3. This chain uses TRBV19 with TRBJ2-3; D is ambiguous. The germline V gene encodes CDR1 LNHDA and CDR2 SQIVND (reference sequence). The CDR3 is 12 amino acids. Trimming shortened V by 3 bases and J by 4 bases, and 5 bases separated the two germline ends. In DNA form, the CDR3 reads TGTGCCAGTAGTATGGGTGCAGATACGCAGTATTTT. Its translation is CASSMGADTQYF.

J is TRBJ1-2 and V is TRBV5-1; a possible D gene is TRBD1 (5 bases). Trimming left V 4 bases short and J 5 bases short, with 21 bases between. The length of the CDR3 is 16 residues. Germline V lookup: CDR1 SGHRS, CDR2 YFSETQ. This CDR3 reads CASSPLMGQGAYGYTF. The CDR3 DNA is TGCGCCAGCAGCCCTTTGATGGGGCAGGGAGCTTATGGCTACACCTTC.

V usage is TRBV4-2 and J usage is TRBJ1-1; D perhaps matches TRBD1 (6 bases). Germline CDR1 and CDR2: LGHNA and YNFKEQ. V was clipped by 3 bases and J by 4 bases, with 15 bases between them. This CDR3 has 15 residues. The CDR3 nucleotides read TGTGCCAGCAGCCAGGCAGGACAGAGGAGCACTGAAGCTTTCTTT. Translation: CASSQAGQRSTEAFF.

The chain joins TRBV19 to TRBJ1-1; the D is unclear. The length of the CDR3 is 15 residues. Germline V gene data show CDR1 as LNHDA and CDR2 as SQIVND (reference sequence). Trimming stripped 6 bases from V and 0 bases from J, with 14 bases between. CDR3 in DNA: TGTGCCAGTAGATATGCAGTAGACTTGAACACTGAAGCTTTCTTT. It translates to CASRYAVDLNTEAFF.

The genes are TRBV5-6 and TRBJ2-5; 9 bases agree with TRBD2. The junction had 0 bases not matched to a gene; V was cut back by 2 bases and J by 4 bases. The germline V gene has CDR1 SGHDT and CDR2 YYEEEE. CDR3 length equals 13 residues. Here the CDR3 DNA reads TGTGCCAGCAGCTTTAGCGGGAGAGAGACCCAGTACTTC. It encodes CASSFSGRETQYF.

This clone was counted between two and nine times. The genes are TRBV4-1 and TRBJ2-1; D not certain. The CDR3 has 11 amino acids. Between the trimmed V and J ends, which lost 2 bases and 8 bases, there was a span of 4 bases. CDR1 is MGHRA, CDR2 YSYEKL, per germline. The CDR3 loop reads CASSQFHEQFF. DNA for the CDR3: TGCGCCAGCAGCCAATTTCATGAGCAGTTCTTC.

The chain carries TRBV15 and TRBJ2-7, with 7 bases fitting TRBD1. Germline assignment: CDR1 LNHNV and CDR2 YYDKDF (reference sequence). CDR3 length: 13 amino acids. The trim removed 5 bases at V and 1 base at J, leaving 2 bases unmatched. CDR3 amino acids: CATSPGQSYEQYF. CDR3 nucleotides: TGTGCCACCAGCCCGGGACAGTCCTACGAGCAGTACTTC.

The chain links TRBV6-5 to TRBJ1-2; D unclear. Looked up from germline, CDR1 is MNHEY and CDR2 is SVGAGI. CDR3 size: 15 residues. The V end lost 4 bases, the J end lost 5 bases, and 17 bases lay between the germline ends. For the CDR3, the DNA is TGTGCCAGCAGTTCTCCCGGATCCGGTGGGTATGGCTACACCTTC. Translating gives CASSSPGSGGYGYTF.

This clone was observed a single time. The chain combines TRBV7-3 with TRBJ2-2; D may be TRBD2 (5 bases). Trimming shortened V by 2 bases and J by 0 bases, and 19 bases separated the two germline ends. The germline V gene has CDR1 SGHTA and CDR2 FQGTGA. The CDR3 extends over 19 amino acids. CDR3 in amino acids: CASSLEGQNYLPNTGELFF. CDR3 nucleotides: TGTGCCAGCAGCTTAGAGGGTCAGAATTATCTACCGAACACCGGGGAGCTGTTTTTT.

On this clone: An end of the junction does not agree with germline; a read error may underlie this. The chain combines TRBV27 with TRBJ1-1; tentatively, D is TRBD1 (5 bases). Germline CDR1 and CDR2: MNHEY and SMNVEV (reference sequence). This CDR3 has 14 amino acids. CDR3 nucleotides: TGTGCCAGCAGTTTAATCGGGGGGAACGCTGAAGCTTTCTTT. Its translation: CASSLIGGNAEAFF.

The chain couples TRBV9 to TRBJ2-3; 8 positions agree with TRBD2. Germline V gene sequence: CDR1 SGDLS, CDR2 YYNGEE. The CDR3 is made up of 16 amino acids. Germline trimming cut 0 bases from V and 1 base from J; bases unmatched to any gene: 4. CDR3 DNA sequence: TGTGCCAGCAGCGTAGTAGGAGCGGGAGGCACAGATACGCAGTATTTT. Its translation is CASSVVGAGGTDTQYF.

This chain links TRBV27 with TRBJ2-3, with D unclear. This CDR3 comprises 13 residues. V lost 6 bases to trimming and J lost 5 bases, with 12 bases between them. From germline, CDR1 is MNHEY and CDR2 SMNVEV (reference sequence). CDR3 bases: TGTGCCAGCAGCCAAACGGTGGGAGATACGCAGTATTTT. This codes for CASSQTVGDTQYF.

The CDR3 coding sequence is TGTGCCAGCACCGGAAGGGACTCCTCCTACGAGCAGTACTTC. It translates to CASTGRDSSYEQYF. The chain has TRBV7-2 and TRBJ2-7, with D possibly TRBD2 on 6 matching bases. CDR3 length: 14 residues. The ends were cut back, 7 bases at V and 0 bases at J, with 13 bases in the middle. CDR1 is SGHTA and CDR2 is FQGNSA in the germline V gene.